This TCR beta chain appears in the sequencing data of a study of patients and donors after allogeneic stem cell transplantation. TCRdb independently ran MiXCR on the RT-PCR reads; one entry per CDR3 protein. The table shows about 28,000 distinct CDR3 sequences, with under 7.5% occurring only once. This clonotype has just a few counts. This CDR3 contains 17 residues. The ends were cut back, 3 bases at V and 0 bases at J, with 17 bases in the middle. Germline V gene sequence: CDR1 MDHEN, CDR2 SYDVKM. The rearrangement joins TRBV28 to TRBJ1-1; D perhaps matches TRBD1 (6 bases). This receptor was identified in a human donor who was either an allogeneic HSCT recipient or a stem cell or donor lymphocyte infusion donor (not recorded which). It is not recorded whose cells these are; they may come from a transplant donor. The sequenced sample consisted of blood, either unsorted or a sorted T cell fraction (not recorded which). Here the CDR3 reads CASSFIGGPRVNTEAFF. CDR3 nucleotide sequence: TGTGCCAGCAGTTTTATCGGGGGGCCTCGGGTGAACACTGAAGCTTTCTTT. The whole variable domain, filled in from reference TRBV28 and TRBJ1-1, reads DVKVTQSSRYLVKRTGEKVFLECVQDMDHENMFWYRQDPGLGLRLIYFSYDVKMKEKGDIPEGYSVSREKKERFSLILESASTNQTSMYLCASSFIGGPRVNTEAFFGQGTRLTVV.